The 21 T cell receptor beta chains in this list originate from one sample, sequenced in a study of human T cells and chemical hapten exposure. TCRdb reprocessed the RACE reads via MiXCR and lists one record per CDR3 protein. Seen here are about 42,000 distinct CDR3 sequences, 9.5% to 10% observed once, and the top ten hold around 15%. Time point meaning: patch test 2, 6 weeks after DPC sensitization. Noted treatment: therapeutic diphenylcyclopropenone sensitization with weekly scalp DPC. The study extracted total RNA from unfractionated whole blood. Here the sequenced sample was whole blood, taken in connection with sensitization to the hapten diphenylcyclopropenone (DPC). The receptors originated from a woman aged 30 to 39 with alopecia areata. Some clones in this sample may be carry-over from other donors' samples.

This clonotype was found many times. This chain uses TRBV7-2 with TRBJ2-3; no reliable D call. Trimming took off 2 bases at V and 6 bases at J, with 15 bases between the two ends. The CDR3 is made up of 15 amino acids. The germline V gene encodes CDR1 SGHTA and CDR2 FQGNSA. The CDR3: CASSLHKLLGDTQYF. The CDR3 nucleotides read TGTGCCAGCAGCTTACACAAACTATTAGGGGATACGCAGTATTTT.

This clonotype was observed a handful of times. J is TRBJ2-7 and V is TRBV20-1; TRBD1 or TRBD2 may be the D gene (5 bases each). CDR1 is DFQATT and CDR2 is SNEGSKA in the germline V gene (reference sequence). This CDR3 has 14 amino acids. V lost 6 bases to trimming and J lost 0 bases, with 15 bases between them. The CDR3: CSATNPGASYEQYF. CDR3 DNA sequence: TGCAGTGCCACCAATCCCGGGGCCTCCTACGAGCAGTACTTC.

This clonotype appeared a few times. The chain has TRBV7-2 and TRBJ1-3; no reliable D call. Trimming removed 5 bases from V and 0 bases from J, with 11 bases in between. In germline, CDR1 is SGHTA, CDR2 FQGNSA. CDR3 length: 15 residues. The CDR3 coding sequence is TGTGCCAGCAGCATTGAGGCCGTCTCTGGAAACACCATATATTTT. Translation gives CASSIEAVSGNTIYF.

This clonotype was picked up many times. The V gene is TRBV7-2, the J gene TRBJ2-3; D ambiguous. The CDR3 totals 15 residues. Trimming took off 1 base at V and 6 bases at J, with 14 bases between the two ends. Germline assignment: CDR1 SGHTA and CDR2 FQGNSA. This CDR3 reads CASSLDWGEMDTQYF. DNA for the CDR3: TGTGCCAGCAGCTTAGATTGGGGTGAGATGGATACGCAGTATTTT.

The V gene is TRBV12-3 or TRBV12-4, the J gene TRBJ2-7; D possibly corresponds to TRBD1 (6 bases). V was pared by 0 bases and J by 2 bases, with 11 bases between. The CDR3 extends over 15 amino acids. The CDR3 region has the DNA TGTGCCAGCAGTTTAGCGACAGGAGCAACCTACGAGCAGTACTTC. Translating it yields CASSLATGATYEQYF.

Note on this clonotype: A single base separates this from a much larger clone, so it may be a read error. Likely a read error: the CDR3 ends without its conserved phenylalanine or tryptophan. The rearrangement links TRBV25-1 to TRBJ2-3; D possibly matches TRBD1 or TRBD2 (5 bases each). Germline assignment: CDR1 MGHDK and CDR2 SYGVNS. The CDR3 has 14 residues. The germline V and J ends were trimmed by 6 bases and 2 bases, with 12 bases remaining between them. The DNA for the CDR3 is TGTGCCAGCAGCGCCCGGGACCACACAGATACGCAGTATTTA. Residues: CASSARDHTDTQYL.

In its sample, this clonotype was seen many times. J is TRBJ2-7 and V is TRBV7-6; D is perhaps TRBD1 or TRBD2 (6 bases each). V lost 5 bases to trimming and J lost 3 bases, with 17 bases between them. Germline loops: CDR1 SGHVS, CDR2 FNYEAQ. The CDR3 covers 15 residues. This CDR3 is CASSAGTTARYEQYF. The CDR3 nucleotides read TGTGCCAGCAGCGCGGGGACAACCGCCCGCTACGAGCAGTACTTC.

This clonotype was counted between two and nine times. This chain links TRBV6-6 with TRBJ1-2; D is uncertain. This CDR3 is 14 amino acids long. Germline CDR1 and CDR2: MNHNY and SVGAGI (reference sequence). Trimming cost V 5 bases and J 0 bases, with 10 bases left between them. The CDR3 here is CASSPGDSNYGYTF. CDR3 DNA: TGTGCCAGCAGTCCAGGTGATTCTAACTATGGCTACACCTTC.

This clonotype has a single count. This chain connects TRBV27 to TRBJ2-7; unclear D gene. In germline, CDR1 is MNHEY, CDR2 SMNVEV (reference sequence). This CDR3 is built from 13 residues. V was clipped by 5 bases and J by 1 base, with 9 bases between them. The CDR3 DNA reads TGTGCCAGCAGTCGGGCAGATTCCTACGAGCAGTACTTC. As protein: CASSRADSYEQYF.

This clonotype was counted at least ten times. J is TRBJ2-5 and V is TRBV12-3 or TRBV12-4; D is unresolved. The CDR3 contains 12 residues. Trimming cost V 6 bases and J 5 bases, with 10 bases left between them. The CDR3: CASSLTWETQYF. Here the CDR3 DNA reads TGTGCCAGCAGCCTGACTTGGGAGACCCAGTACTTC.

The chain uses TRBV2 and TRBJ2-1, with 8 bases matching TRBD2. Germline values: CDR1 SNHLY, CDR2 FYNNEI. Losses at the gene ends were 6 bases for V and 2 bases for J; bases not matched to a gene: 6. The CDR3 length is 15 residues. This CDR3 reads CASRPAGVAYNEQFF. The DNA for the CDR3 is TGTGCCAGCAGACCAGCGGGGGTGGCCTACAATGAGCAGTTCTTC.

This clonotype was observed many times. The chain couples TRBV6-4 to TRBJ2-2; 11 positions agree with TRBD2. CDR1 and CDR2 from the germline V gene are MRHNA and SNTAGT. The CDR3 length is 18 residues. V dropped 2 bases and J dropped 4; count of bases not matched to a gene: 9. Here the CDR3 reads CASSDPPLAGVITGELFF. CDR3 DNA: TGTGCCAGCAGTGACCCTCCACTAGCGGGGGTGATCACCGGGGAGCTGTTTTTT.

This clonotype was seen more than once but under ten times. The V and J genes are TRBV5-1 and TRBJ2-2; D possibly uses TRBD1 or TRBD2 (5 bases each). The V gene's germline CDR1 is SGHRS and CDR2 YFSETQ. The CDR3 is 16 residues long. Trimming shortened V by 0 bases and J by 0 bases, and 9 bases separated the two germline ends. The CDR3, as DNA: TGCGCCAGCAGCTTGGGGGACCTCTCGAACACCGGGGAGCTGTTTTTT. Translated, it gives CASSLGDLSNTGELFF. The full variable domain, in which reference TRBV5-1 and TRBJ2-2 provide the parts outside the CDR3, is KAGVTQTPRYLIKTRGQQVTLSCSPISGHRSVSWYQQTPGQGLQFLFEYFSETQRNKGNFPGRFSGRQFSNSRSEMNVSTLELGDSALYLCASSLGDLSNTGELFFGEGSRLTVL.

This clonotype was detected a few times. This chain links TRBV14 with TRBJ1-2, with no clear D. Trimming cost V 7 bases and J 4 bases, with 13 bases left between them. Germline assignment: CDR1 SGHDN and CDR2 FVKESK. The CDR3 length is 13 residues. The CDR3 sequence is CASTKNPFYGYTF. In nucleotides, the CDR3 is TGTGCCAGCACCAAAAATCCCTTCTATGGCTACACCTTC. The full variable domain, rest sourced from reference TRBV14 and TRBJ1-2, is EAGVTQFPSHSVIEKGQTVTLRCDPISGHDNLYWYRRVMGKEIKFLLHFVKESKQDESGMPNNRFLAERTGGTYSTLKVQPAELEDSGVYFCASTKNPFYGYTFGSGTRLTVV.

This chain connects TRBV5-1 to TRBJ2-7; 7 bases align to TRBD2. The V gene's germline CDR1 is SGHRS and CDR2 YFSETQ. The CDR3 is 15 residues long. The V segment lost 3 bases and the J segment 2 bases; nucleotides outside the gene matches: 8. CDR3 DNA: TGCGCCAGCAGCTCTGGTGGGACTAATCCCTACGAGCAGTACTTC. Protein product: CASSSGGTNPYEQYF.

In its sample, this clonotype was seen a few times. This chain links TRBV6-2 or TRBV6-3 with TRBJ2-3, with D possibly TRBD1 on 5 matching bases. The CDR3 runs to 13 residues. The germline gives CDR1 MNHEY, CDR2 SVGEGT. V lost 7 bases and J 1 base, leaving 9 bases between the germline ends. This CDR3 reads CASMQGGTDTQYF. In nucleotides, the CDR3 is TGTGCCAGCATGCAGGGTGGCACAGATACGCAGTATTTT.

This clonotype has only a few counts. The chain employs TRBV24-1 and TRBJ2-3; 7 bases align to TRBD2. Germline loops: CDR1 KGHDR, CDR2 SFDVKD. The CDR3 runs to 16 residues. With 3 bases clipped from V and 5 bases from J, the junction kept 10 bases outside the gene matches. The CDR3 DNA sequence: TGTGCCACCAGTGATCCCAGCGGGGCTACACGAGATACGCAGTATTTT. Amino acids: CATSDPSGATRDTQYF.

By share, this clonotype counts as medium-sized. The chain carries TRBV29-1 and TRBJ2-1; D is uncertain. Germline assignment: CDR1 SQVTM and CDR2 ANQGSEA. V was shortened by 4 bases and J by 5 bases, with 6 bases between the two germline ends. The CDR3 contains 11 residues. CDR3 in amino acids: CSVGLDNEQFF. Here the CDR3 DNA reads TGCAGCGTTGGGCTCGACAATGAGCAGTTCTTC.

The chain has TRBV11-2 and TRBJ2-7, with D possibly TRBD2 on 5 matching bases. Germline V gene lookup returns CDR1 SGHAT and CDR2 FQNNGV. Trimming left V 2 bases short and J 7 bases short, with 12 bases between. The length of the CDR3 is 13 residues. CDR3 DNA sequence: TGTGCCAGCAGCTTACGTACGGGAATTGAGCAGTACTTC. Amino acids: CASSLRTGIEQYF. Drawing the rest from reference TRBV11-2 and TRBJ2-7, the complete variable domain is EAGVAQSPRYKIIEKRQSVAFWCNPISGHATLYWYQQILGQGPKLLIQFQNNGVVDDSQLPKDRFSAERLKGVDSTLKIQPAKLEDSAVYLCASSLRTGIEQYFGPGTRLTVT.

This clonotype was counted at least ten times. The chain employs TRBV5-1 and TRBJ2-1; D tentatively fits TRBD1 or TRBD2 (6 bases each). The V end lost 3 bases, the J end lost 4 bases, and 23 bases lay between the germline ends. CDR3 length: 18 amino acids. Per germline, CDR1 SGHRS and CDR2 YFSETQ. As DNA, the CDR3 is TGCGCCAGCAGCTCCTATACGGGGGCTTCATCGATTTACAATGAGCAGTTCTTC. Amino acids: CASSSYTGASSIYNEQFF.

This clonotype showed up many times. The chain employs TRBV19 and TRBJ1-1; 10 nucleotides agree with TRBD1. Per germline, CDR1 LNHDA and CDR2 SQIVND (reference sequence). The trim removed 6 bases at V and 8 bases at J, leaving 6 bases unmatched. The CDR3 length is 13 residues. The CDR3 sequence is CASRTGGASEAFF. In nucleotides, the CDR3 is TGTGCCAGTAGGACAGGGGGCGCGTCGGAAGCTTTCTTT.